These 24 T cell receptor beta chains were all obtained from the same sample, sequenced in a study of early T cells in non-severe SARS-CoV-2 infection. TCRdb itself ran the 5' RACE reads through MiXCR, one entry per CDR3 protein. The data hold roughly 90,000 distinct CDR3 sequences, with approximately 15% observed a single time. The specimen was whole blood. The receptor set was obtained from an adult who was a healthcare worker with PCR-confirmed SARS-CoV-2 infection or an uninfected control (not recorded which).

CDR3 sequence: CASSPLDRAEQYV. The CDR3 coding sequence is TGTGCCAGCTCACCTCTCGACAGGGCCGAGCAGTACGTC. The chain uses TRBV18 and TRBJ2-7; 7 positions agree with TRBD1. Germline V gene lookup returns CDR1 KGHSH and CDR2 LQKENI. V shed 3 bases, J shed 6 bases, and the junction held 5 bases outside the gene matches. The CDR3 length is 13 residues.

The chain uses TRBV6-6 and TRBJ2-1; TRBD2 aligns across 12 bases. This CDR3 contains 20 residues. The J segment lost 0 bases and the V segment lost 1 base, leaving 10 bases of the junction unmatched. CDR1 is MNHNY and CDR2 is SVGAGI in the germline V gene (reference sequence). This CDR3 is CASSYFGASGGVNSYNEQFF. CDR3 coding DNA: TGTGCCAGCAGTTACTTCGGGGCTAGCGGGGGGGTTAACTCCTACAATGAGCAGTTCTTC.

This clonotype appeared a few times. The chain combines TRBV5-5 with TRBJ1-2; TRBD1 matches at 10 bases. CDR3 size: 15 residues. CDR1 SGHKS and CDR2 YYEKEE come from the germline V gene (reference sequence). V was pared by 4 bases and J by 4 bases, with 7 bases of the junction left unmatched. CDR3 bases: TGTGCCAGCAGCATCGGGACAGGGGATTTCTATGGCTACACCTTC. This translates into CASSIGTGDFYGYTF.

The chain joins TRBV4-1 to TRBJ1-1; D is undetermined. This CDR3 has 13 residues. The germline CDR1 and CDR2 sequences are MGHRA and YSYEKL. V was pared by 2 bases and J by 0 bases, with 4 bases between. In nucleotides, the CDR3 is TGCGCCAGCAGCCAATTAGTGAACACTGAAGCTTTCTTT. Translated: CASSQLVNTEAFF.

This chain connects TRBV5-6 to TRBJ2-7; the match to TRBD1 covers 8 bases. V dropped 3 bases and J dropped 3; count of bases not matched to a gene: 2. CDR3 size: 13 residues. Germline assignment: CDR1 SGHDT and CDR2 YYEEEE. CDR3 in amino acids: CASSSGQGYEQYV. Here the CDR3 DNA reads TGTGCCAGCAGCTCCGGACAGGGCTACGAGCAGTACGTC.

This clonotype was counted only a few times. The gene calls are TRBV5-1 and TRBJ2-3; 11 nucleotides line up with TRBD2. The CDR3 loop spans 15 amino acids. Trimming cost V 8 bases and J 2 bases; bases outside gene matches: 7. Germline CDR1 reads SGHRS; CDR2 reads YFSETQ. In nucleotides, the CDR3 is TGCGCCAGAACCAGACTAGCGGGAAACACAGATACGCAGTATTTT. Protein product: CARTRLAGNTDTQYF.

This clonotype occurred a few times. This chain joins TRBV4-2 and TRBJ2-1; the match to TRBD1 covers 9 bases. The CDR3 sequence is 14 residues long. With V trimmed by 7 bases and J by 9 bases, 10 bases remained unmatched. Germline lookup yields CDR1 LGHNA and CDR2 YNFKEQ. In DNA, the CDR3 is TGTGCCAGCAAAAAACGGGACAGGGAGGTTGAGCAGTTCTTC. It encodes CASKKRDREVEQFF.

Points on this clonotype: At one end the junction does not follow the germline gene, possibly because of a read error. The chain has TRBV5-4 and TRBJ1-6; 7 bases agree with TRBD1. Germline CDR1 and CDR2: SGHNT and YYREEE (reference sequence). This CDR3 spans 16 amino acids. The CDR3 sequence: CASSQETGPDNSPPHF. CDR3 in DNA: TGTGCCAGCAGCCAGGAGACAGGGCCGGATAATTCACCCCCCCACTTT.

This clonotype was counted a few times. The chain carries TRBV25-1 and TRBJ2-4; 7 positions agree with TRBD2. The ends lost 0 bases at V and 0 bases at J; junction bases unmatched: 5. Looked up from germline, CDR1 is MGHDK and CDR2 is SYGVNS. The CDR3 has 17 amino acids. CDR3 sequence (DNA): TGTGCCAGCAGTGAATATGGGGAGGGATTAGCCAAAAACATTCAGTACTTC. Encoded protein: CASSEYGEGLAKNIQYF.

The chain carries TRBV5-5 and TRBJ2-7; 8 bases line up with TRBD1. V lost 1 base and J lost 4; bases outside the gene matches: 16. The V gene's germline CDR1 is SGHKS and CDR2 YYEKEE (reference sequence). This CDR3 comprises 18 residues. The CDR3 nucleotides read TGTGCCAGCAGCTTGTCTACGTTAACGGACAGGGAAGTTTACGAGCAGTACGTC. The encoded protein is CASSLSTLTDREVYEQYV.

The V gene is TRBV28, the J gene TRBJ2-2, with no clear D. The V gene lost 3 bases and the J gene lost 7 bases, with 15 bases spanning the gap. CDR1 is MDHEN, CDR2 SYDVKM, per germline. This CDR3 spans 15 amino acids. The CDR3 DNA sequence: TGTGCCAGCAGTTTGTCCCGCCCGGAGAGCGGGGAGCTGTTTTTT. As protein: CASSLSRPESGELFF.

The chain recombines TRBV21-1 with TRBJ2-1; the listed D gene, TRBD1, was not tested against the DNA. TRBV21-1 is flagged as a pseudogene. The CDR3 has 19 residues. CDR3 sequence reads: CASSKAKKDSDNLYNEQFF. The CDR3 nucleotides are TGTGCCAGCAGCAAAGCCAAAAAGGACAGCGATAACCTCTACAATGAGCAGTTCTTC.

The rearrangement uses TRBV9 and TRBJ1-4; D gene uncertain. Trimming pared 0 bases from V and 6 bases from J, leaving 15 bases between. This CDR3 has 16 amino acids. CDR1 and CDR2 from the germline V gene are SGDLS and YYNGEE. The CDR3 region is CASSVGIGRADEKLFF. The CDR3 DNA follows: TGTGCCAGCAGCGTAGGGATTGGAAGGGCTGATGAAAAACTGTTTTTT.

The chain is built from TRBV7-8 and TRBJ1-1; D gene unclear. The V gene lost 5 bases and the J gene lost 5 bases, with 6 bases spanning the gap. The CDR3 is made up of 11 amino acids. Germline V CDR1 and CDR2: SGHVS, FQNEAQ. This CDR3 is CASSAQTEAFF. CDR3 DNA: TGTGCCAGCAGCGCCCAGACTGAAGCTTTCTTT. Full variable domain (remainder filled in from reference TRBV7-8 and TRBJ1-1): GAGVSQSPRYKVAKRGQDVALRCDPISGHVSLFWYQQALGQGPEFLTYFQNEAQLDKSGLPSDRFFAERPEGSVSTLKIQRTQQEDSAVYLCASSAQTEAFFGQGTRLTVV.

This clonotype was recorded a few times. The chain joins TRBV20-1 to TRBJ1-5; no definite D call. V was clipped by 0 bases and J by 6 bases, with 12 bases between them. The CDR3 sequence is 14 residues long. The germline V gene has CDR1 DFQATT and CDR2 SNEGSKA (reference sequence). The CDR3 DNA sequence: TGCAGTGCTAGAGAGGGTCCCGACGGTCAGCCCCAGCATTTT. Its protein product is CSAREGPDGQPQHF.

This clonotype occurred a few times. V is TRBV2 and J is TRBJ1-1; TRBD1 is a possible D gene (5 bases). The CDR3 extends over 14 amino acids. From germline, CDR1 is SNHLY and CDR2 FYNNEI. The V gene lost 8 bases and the J gene lost 1 base, with 14 bases spanning the gap. CDR3 sequence reads: CASGPGPQNTEAFF. CDR3 nucleotide sequence: TGTGCCAGCGGGCCGGGACCCCAGAACACTGAAGCTTTCTTT.

This chain joins TRBV7-7 and TRBJ2-5; D is perhaps TRBD2 (6 bases). Germline V lookup: CDR1 SSHAT, CDR2 FNYEAQ (reference sequence). The CDR3 length is 14 residues. V lost 4 bases and J 6 bases, leaving 15 bases between the germline ends. CDR3 loop: CASSSGLSRQTQYF. The CDR3 coding sequence is TGTGCCAGCAGCTCGGGACTTAGTAGGCAGACCCAGTACTTC.

This chain links TRBV12-3 or TRBV12-4 with TRBJ1-1; D remains ambiguous. CDR3 length: 13 residues. With 1 base removed from V and 5 bases from J, the gap between germline ends came to 8 bases. The CDR3 spells CASSLVLRTEAFF. In DNA, the CDR3 is TGTGCCAGCAGTTTAGTTCTGCGGACTGAAGCTTTCTTT.

This clonotype was counted only a few times. The V call is TRBV7-9, the J call TRBJ1-1; D gene unclear. Germline V gene sequence: CDR1 SEHNR, CDR2 FQNEAQ (reference sequence). CDR3 length equals 15 residues. V was cut by 2 bases and J by 1 base, with 11 bases left in between. The CDR3 loop is CASSLSTIPNTEAFF. CDR3 DNA sequence: TGTGCCAGCAGCTTAAGCACCATACCGAACACTGAAGCTTTCTTT.

This clonotype has a handful of counts. The V gene is TRBV4-1, the J gene TRBJ2-6; maybe TRBD2 (6 bases). Trimming left V 1 base short and J 4 bases short, with 11 bases between. CDR3 size: 16 residues. Germline values: CDR1 MGHRA, CDR2 YSYEKL. This CDR3 reads CASSQGGAGGANVLTF. CDR3 nucleotide sequence: TGCGCCAGCAGCCAAGGAGGGGCGGGAGGGGCCAACGTCCTGACTTTC.

This clonotype was seen a handful of times. The J gene is TRBJ2-1, the V gene TRBV7-9; no clear D. Between the trimmed V and J ends, which lost 6 bases and 9 bases, there was a span of 18 bases. The CDR3 has 14 amino acids. CDR1 is SEHNR and CDR2 is FQNEAQ in the germline V gene (reference sequence). The CDR3 DNA follows: TGTGCCAGCAGAGGAGACCGGACCATCGGTGAGCAGTTCTTC. It is translated as CASRGDRTIGEQFF.

The chain employs TRBV4-1 and TRBJ2-1; D is uncertain. The CDR3 has 15 amino acids. Germline values: CDR1 MGHRA, CDR2 YSYEKL. V was pared by 0 bases and J by 9 bases, with 15 bases between. The CDR3 here is CASSQDVGSGFEQFF. Here the CDR3 DNA reads TGCGCCAGCAGCCAAGATGTGGGTTCTGGTTTTGAGCAGTTCTTC.

The rearrangement links TRBV10-2 to TRBJ2-5; no firm D call. There are 11 residues in the CDR3. Germline V gene sequence: CDR1 WSHSY, CDR2 SAAADI. V gave up 6 bases and J gave up 3 bases, with 5 bases separating them. The CDR3 DNA follows: TGCGCCAGCAGCATAGAAGAGACCCAGTACTTC. Protein product: CASSIEETQYF.

The chain uses TRBV24-1 and TRBJ1-5, with TRBD1 matching 9 bases. Unmatched junction bases numbered 6, after V lost 4 bases and J lost 6 bases. The CDR3 is 15 residues long. Germline CDR1 and CDR2: KGHDR and SFDVKD. The CDR3 loop is CATSDHGTGIQPQHF. DNA of the CDR3: TGTGCCACCAGTGACCATGGGACAGGGATTCAGCCCCAGCATTTT.